These 23 T cell receptor beta chains were sequenced from one sample in a study of neoadjuvant nivolumab and ipilimumab in lung cancer. Only in-frame clones appear in the TCRdb table, and some are missing; sequencing was by immunoSEQ multiplex PCR. The sample carries fewer than 25,000 clones, approximately 82% recorded once. The source was peripheral blood, collected before neoadjuvant nivolumab, alone or with ipilimumab. The receptor source for this set is an adult with non-small cell lung cancer.

The J gene is TRBJ2-2, the V gene TRBV7-6; D might be TRBD2 (5 bases). V shed 2 bases and J shed 2 bases, with 6 bases lying between them. The CDR3 is 14 residues long. Germline V gives CDR1 SGHVS, CDR2 FNYEAQ. DNA for the CDR3: TGTGCCAGCAGCTTAAGACTAAACACCGGGGAGCTGTTTTTT. Translated: CASSLRLNTGELFF.

This chain links TRBV5-6 with TRBJ2-1, with no clear D. V lost 3 bases and J lost 10, with 8 bases in between. Germline V gene data show CDR1 as SGHDT and CDR2 as YYEEEE. The CDR3 is 11 amino acids. CDR3 region: CASSSYGEQFF. CDR3 in DNA: TGTGCCAGCAGCTCCTACGGGGAGCAGTTCTTC.

The CDR3 spells CASSLARQGGSTDTQYF. The CDR3 region has the DNA TGTGCCAGCAGCTTAGCCCGCCAGGGGGGCAGCACAGATACGCAGTATTTT. V gene TRBV11-3 combines with J gene TRBJ2-3; possibly TRBD1 for D (7 bases). There are 17 residues in the CDR3. The germline CDR1 and CDR2 sequences are SGHNT and YENEEA. Trimming pared 1 base from V and 0 bases from J, leaving 14 bases between.

This clone was seen a single time. V usage is TRBV18 and J usage is TRBJ1-1; weak D call: TRBD1 (5 bases). V lost 4 bases to trimming and J lost 1 base, with 13 bases between them. The germline CDR1 and CDR2 sequences are KGHSH and LQKENI. The CDR3 is 15 amino acids. CDR3 sequence: CASSLEPGGNTEAFF. DNA for the CDR3: TGTGCCAGCTCACTCGAGCCGGGGGGGAACACTGAAGCTTTCTTT. The complete variable domain, with remaining parts taken from reference TRBV18 and TRBJ1-1, reads NAGVMQNPRHLVRRRGQEARLRCSPMKGHSHVYWYRQLPEEGLKFMVYLQKENIIDESGMPKERFSAEFPKEGPSILRIQQVVRGDSAAYFCASSLEPGGNTEAFFGQGTRLTVV.

The genes are TRBV29-1 and TRBJ2-1; TRBD2 aligns across 8 bases. J lost 1 base, V lost 6 bases, and 8 bases had no gene match. CDR1 and CDR2 (germline): SQVTM, ANQGSEA. The CDR3 loop spans 15 amino acids. The CDR3, as DNA: TGCAGCGTCCCGACCACTAGCGGTTCCTACAATGAGCAGTTCTTC. The encoded protein is CSVPTTSGSYNEQFF.

The chain couples TRBV11-3 to TRBJ2-1, with 11 bases identical to TRBD2. J gave up 5 bases and V 1 base, and 4 bases lay outside the gene matches. The CDR3 extends over 16 amino acids. Looked up from germline, CDR1 is SGHNT and CDR2 is YENEEA. CDR3 DNA sequence: TGTGCCAGCAGCTTAGGACTAGCGGGATCCCACAATGAGCAGTTCTTC. Translation gives CASSLGLAGSHNEQFF.

The chain couples TRBV11-3 to TRBJ1-2; no clear D gene. The length of the CDR3 is 13 residues. Trimming cost V 0 bases and J 8 bases, with 10 bases left between them. CDR1 and CDR2 from the germline V gene are SGHNT and YENEEA. CDR3 loop: CASSLDPSAGYTF. For the CDR3, the DNA is TGTGCCAGCAGCTTAGATCCCTCGGCGGGCTACACCTTC.

This chain uses TRBV11-2 with TRBJ2-5; D may be TRBD1 (6 bases). V lost 0 bases, J lost 4 bases, and 12 bases lay in between. The length of the CDR3 is 15 residues. CDR1 is SGHAT and CDR2 is FQNNGV in the germline V gene. CDR3 sequence (DNA): TGTGCCAGCAGCTTAGACAGGGGTGGTGCAGAGACCCAGTACTTC. The encoded protein is CASSLDRGGAETQYF.

This clone was found a few times. The V and J genes are TRBV6-1 and TRBJ2-7, with D perhaps TRBD1 (7 bases). Germline loops: CDR1 MNHNS, CDR2 SASEGT. Trimming removed 4 bases from V and 4 bases from J, with 17 bases in between. CDR3 size: 15 residues. In DNA form, the CDR3 reads TGTGCCAGCAGTGCTGGAGGGGGCGGGTTATACGAGCAGTACTTC. This translates into CASSAGGGGLYEQYF.

The table lists this clone with a few counts. The chain has TRBV7-3 and TRBJ1-1; 8 bases agree with TRBD1. CDR1 and CDR2 (germline): SGHTA, FQGTGA. J gave up 3 bases and V 2 bases, and 2 bases lay outside the gene matches. This CDR3 is 14 amino acids long. The CDR3 DNA reads TGTGCCAGCAGCTTATCGACAGGGGACACTGAAGCTTTCTTT. Protein product: CASSLSTGDTEAFF. The full variable domain, with the rest looked up from reference TRBV7-3 and TRBJ1-1, is GAGVSQTPSNKVTEKGKYVELRCDPISGHTALYWYRQSLGQGPEFLIYFQGTGAADDSGLPNDRFFAVRPEGSVSTLKIQRTERGDSAVYLCASSLSTGDTEAFFGQGTRLTVV.

The rearrangement uses TRBV7-2 and TRBJ2-7, with 7 bases that match TRBD1. The CDR3 runs 13 residues. Germline V gene lookup returns CDR1 SGHTA and CDR2 FQGNSA. The junction had 10 bases not matched to a gene; V was cut back by 8 bases and J by 6 bases. The CDR3 loop reads CASRARGTREQYF. DNA for the CDR3: TGTGCCAGCCGGGCCAGGGGGACCCGCGAGCAGTACTTC.

The chain uses TRBV7-2 and TRBJ2-4; 8 bases fit TRBD1. J gave up 9 bases and V 6 bases, and 10 bases lay outside the gene matches. The germline gives CDR1 SGHTA, CDR2 FQGNSA. CDR3 length equals 14 residues. CDR3 protein: CASRFGQGGGIQYF. CDR3 DNA sequence: TGTGCCAGCAGGTTCGGACAGGGCGGAGGCATTCAGTACTTC.

This clone appeared a few times. The chain recombines TRBV28 with TRBJ2-3; D uncertain. The V and J ends lost 3 bases and 1 base respectively, with 8 bases between them. CDR1 and CDR2 (germline): MDHEN, SYDVKM. CDR3 length equals 14 residues. CDR3 DNA sequence: TGTGCCAGCAGTTTCATATCCGGCACAGATACGCAGTATTTT. It specifies CASSFISGTDTQYF.

This clone was recorded a few times. The chain employs TRBV20-1 and TRBJ2-7; 7 nucleotides align to TRBD2. V was pared by 5 bases and J by 2 bases, with 0 bases of the junction left unmatched. The V gene's germline CDR1 is DFQATT and CDR2 SNEGSKA (reference sequence). The CDR3 spans 11 residues. The CDR3 nucleotides read TGCAGTGCTGGACTAGCCTACGAGCAGTACTTC. It encodes CSAGLAYEQYF.

V usage is TRBV4-3 and J usage is TRBJ1-4; 9 bases fit TRBD1. This CDR3 is 17 amino acids long. J lost 0 bases, V lost 3 bases, and 5 bases had no gene match. Germline V gene data show CDR1 as LGHNA and CDR2 as YSLEER. The CDR3 spells CASSQGQGSPTNEKLFF. CDR3 nucleotide sequence: TGCGCCAGCAGCCAGGGACAGGGTTCCCCAACTAATGAAAAACTGTTTTTT.

This sequence joins TRBV4-3 and TRBJ2-7; the match to TRBD2 covers 8 bases. Trimming at V came to 0 bases and at J to 0 bases, leaving 13 bases not matched to a gene. CDR1 is LGHNA, CDR2 YSLEER, per germline. The CDR3 has 19 amino acids. The CDR3 DNA reads TGCGCCAGCAGCCAAGATAGGGCGGGAGGACTTGGGGGCTCCTACGAGCAGTACTTC. Protein: CASSQDRAGGLGGSYEQYF.

The chain joins TRBV28 to TRBJ1-5; weak D call: TRBD1 (6 bases). CDR1 and CDR2 (germline): MDHEN, SYDVKM. The V end was cut by 7 bases, the J end by 7 bases, with 23 bases between. This CDR3 comprises 16 residues. The CDR3 sequence: CASISGTPQTGQPQHF. As DNA, the CDR3 is TGTGCCAGCATATCCGGGACACCCCAAACAGGGCAGCCCCAGCATTTT.

V and J are TRBV5-8 and TRBJ1-2; D remains unclear. CDR3 length: 14 amino acids. Trimming cost V 1 base and J 7 bases, with 14 bases left between them. Germline values: CDR1 SGHTS, CDR2 YDEGEE. Written as DNA, the CDR3 is TGTGCCAGCAGCTTGAATCCGGGTTCCCCTGGCTACACCTTC. As protein: CASSLNPGSPGYTF.

The chain couples TRBV4-2 to TRBJ1-1; D is ambiguous. Germline V gene lookup returns CDR1 LGHNA and CDR2 YNFKEQ. V was trimmed by 0 bases and J by 8 bases, leaving 7 bases between them. The CDR3 runs to 12 residues. The CDR3 DNA is TGTGCCAGCAGCCAAGAGGGCCAGGAAGCTTTCTTT. This sequence encodes CASSQEGQEAFF.

Comment on this clone: The germline gene is not matched at one end of the junction; a read error may be the cause. The chain uses TRBV7-2 and TRBJ2-4; 7 bases map to TRBD2. The CDR3 runs to 14 residues. Germline V CDR1 and CDR2: SGHTA, FQGNSA. The DNA of the CDR3 is TGTGCCAGCAGCCTAGCGGTAGCCAAAAACATTCAGTACTTC. It is translated as CASSLAVAKNIQYF.

The rearrangement links TRBV10-3 to TRBJ2-7; 7 bases line up with TRBD2. This CDR3 comprises 16 residues. Germline V gene data show CDR1 as ENHRY and CDR2 as SYGVKD. Trimming at V came to 3 bases and at J to 2 bases, leaving 10 bases not matched to a gene. The CDR3 reads CAISDPRGLAAYEQYF. CDR3 bases: TGTGCCATCAGTGACCCGAGAGGGCTAGCGGCCTACGAGCAGTACTTC.

The table lists this clone with a few counts. This chain joins TRBV7-6 and TRBJ1-5, with D unclear. CDR3 length: 12 residues. Germline loops: CDR1 SGHVS, CDR2 FNYEAQ. Trimming took off 2 bases at V and 7 bases at J, with 6 bases between the two ends. This CDR3 is CASSLPEQPQHF. CDR3 coding DNA: TGTGCCAGCAGCTTACCCGAGCAGCCCCAGCATTTT.

This clone was counted a few times. The rearrangement links TRBV18 to TRBJ2-1; no reliable D call. CDR1 is KGHSH and CDR2 is LQKENI in the germline V gene. V was cut by 3 bases and J by 6 bases, with 9 bases left in between. The CDR3 contains 13 residues. The CDR3 nucleotides are TGTGCCAGCTCACCTTGGCTAGGCAATGAGCAGTTCTTC. Protein product: CASSPWLGNEQFF.